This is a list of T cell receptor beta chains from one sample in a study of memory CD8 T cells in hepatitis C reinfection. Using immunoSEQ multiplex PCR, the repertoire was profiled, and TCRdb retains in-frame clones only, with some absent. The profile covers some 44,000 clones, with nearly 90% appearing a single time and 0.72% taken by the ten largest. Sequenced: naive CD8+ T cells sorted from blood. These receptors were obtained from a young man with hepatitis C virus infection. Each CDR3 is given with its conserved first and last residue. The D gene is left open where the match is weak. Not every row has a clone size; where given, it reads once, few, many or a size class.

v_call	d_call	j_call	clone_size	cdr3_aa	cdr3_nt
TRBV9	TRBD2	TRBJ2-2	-	CASSFTSGVNTGELFF	TGTGCCAGCAGCTTCACAAGCGGGGTGAACACCGGGGAGCTGTTTTTT
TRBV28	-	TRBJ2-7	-	CASSLMRGFYEQYF	TGTGCCAGCAGTTTAATGCGGGGTTTCTACGAGCAGTACTTC
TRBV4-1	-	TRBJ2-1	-	CASSQEGTYYNEQFF	TGCGCCAGCAGCCAAGAGGGGACATACTACAATGAGCAGTTCTTC
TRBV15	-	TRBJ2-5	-	CATSREQTQETQYF	TGTGCCACCAGCAGAGAACAGACACAAGAGACCCAGTACTTC
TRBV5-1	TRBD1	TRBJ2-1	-	CASSPDDRGNEQFF	TGCGCCAGCAGCCCCGATGACAGGGGAAATGAGCAGTTCTTC
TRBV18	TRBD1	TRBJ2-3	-	CASRVTGETDTQYF	TGTGCCAGTCGAGTAACAGGGGAGACAGATACGCAGTATTTT
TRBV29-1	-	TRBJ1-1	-	CSVPQELNTEAFF	TGCAGCGTCCCACAGGAGCTGAACACTGAAGCTTTCTTT
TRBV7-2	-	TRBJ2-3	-	CASSFPPRGHITDTQYF	TGTGCCAGCAGCTTCCCTCCCCGGGGTCACATCACAGATACGCAGTATTTT
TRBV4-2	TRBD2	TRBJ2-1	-	CASSQRREGLDEQFF	TGTGCCAGCAGCCAAAGGAGGGAGGGCCTTGATGAGCAGTTCTTC
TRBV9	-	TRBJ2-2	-	CASDSPLGSNTGELFF	TGTGCCAGCGATTCCCCCCTAGGGAGTAACACCGGGGAGCTGTTTTTT
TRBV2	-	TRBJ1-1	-	CASTLTEAFF	TGTGCCAGCACCCTCACTGAAGCTTTCTTT
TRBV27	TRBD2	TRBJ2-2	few	CASSIAGVIGELFF	TGTGCCAGCAGTATAGCGGGAGTCATCGGGGAGCTGTTTTTT
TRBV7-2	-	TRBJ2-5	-	CASKQEVRETQYF	TGTGCCAGTAAACAAGAGGTCCGGGAGACCCAGTACTTC
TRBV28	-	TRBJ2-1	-	CASTLYNEQFF	TGTGCCAGCACCCTTTACAATGAGCAGTTCTTC
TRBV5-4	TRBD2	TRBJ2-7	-	CASSLEGSGSTPYEQYF	TGTGCCAGCAGCTTGGAGGGTAGCGGGAGTACTCCCTACGAGCAGTACTTC
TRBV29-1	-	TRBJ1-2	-	CSVETGNYGYTF	TGCAGCGTTGAAACAGGGAACTATGGCTACACCTTC
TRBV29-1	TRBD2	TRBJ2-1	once	CSVYSGISYNEQFF	TGCAGCGTATATAGCGGGATCTCCTACAATGAGCAGTTCTTC
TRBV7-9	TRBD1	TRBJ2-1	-	CASSSGGTGHNEQFF	TGTGCCAGCAGCTCTGGGGGGACAGGGCACAATGAGCAGTTCTTC
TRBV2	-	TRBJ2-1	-	CASSAGQGTYNEQFF	TGTGCCAGCAGTGCCGGGCAGGGGACCTACAATGAGCAGTTCTTC
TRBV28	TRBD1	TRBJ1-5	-	CASRRQGELDQPQHF	TGTGCCAGCAGGCGACAGGGTGAGCTGGATCAGCCCCAGCATTTT
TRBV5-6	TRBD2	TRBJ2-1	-	CASSSGLAGGLGGFF	TGTGCCAGCAGCTCTGGACTAGCGGGGGGCCTGGGTGGGTTCTTC
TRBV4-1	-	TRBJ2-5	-	CASSQEARGGETQYF	TGCGCCAGCAGCCAGGAGGCGAGGGGGGGAGAGACCCAGTACTTC
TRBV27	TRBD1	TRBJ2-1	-	CASSLRDSPYNEQFF	TGTGCCAGCAGTTTACGGGACAGCCCCTACAATGAGCAGTTCTTC
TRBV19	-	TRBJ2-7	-	CASSVGLGGSYEQYF	TGTGCCAGTAGTGTCGGCCTCGGGGGCTCCTACGAGCAGTACTTC
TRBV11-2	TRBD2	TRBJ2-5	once	CASSLALAGLQETQYF	TGTGCCAGCAGCTTAGCGCTAGCGGGGTTGCAAGAGACCCAGTACTTC
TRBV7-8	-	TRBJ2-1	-	CASSLIADSYNEQFF	TGTGCCAGCAGCTTAATAGCGGACTCCTACAATGAGCAGTTCTTC
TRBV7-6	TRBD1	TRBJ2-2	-	CASSGGQGFPGELFF	TGTGCCAGCAGCGGCGGACAGGGATTCCCCGGGGAGCTGTTTTTT
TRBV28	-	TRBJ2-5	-	CASGRRETQYF	TGTGCCAGCGGGAGGAGGGAGACCCAGTACTTC
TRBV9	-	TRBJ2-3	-	CASSVGGATTETQYF	TGTGCCAGCAGCGTAGGCGGGGCCACCACAGAGACGCAGTATTTT
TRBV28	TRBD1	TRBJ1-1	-	CASSTPGQLNTEAFF	TGTGCCAGCAGTACTCCGGGACAGCTGAACACTGAAGCTTTCTTT
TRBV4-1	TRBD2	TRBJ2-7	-	CASSQEPAGVGLYEQYF	TGCGCCAGCAGCCAGGAGCCAGCGGGAGTAGGGCTCTACGAGCAGTACTTC
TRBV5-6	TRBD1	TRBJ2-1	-	CASSSTGQGHNEQFF	TGTGCCAGCAGCTCTACCGGACAGGGGCACAATGAGCAGTTCTTC
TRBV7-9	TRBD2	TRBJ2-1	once	CALAGGYLEQFF	TGTGCTCTAGCGGGAGGGTATCTTGAGCAGTTCTTC
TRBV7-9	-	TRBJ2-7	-	CASSLLYEQYF	TGTGCCAGCAGCCTGTTATACGAGCAGTACTTC
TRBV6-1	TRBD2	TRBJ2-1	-	CASSVLAVGGYNEQFF	TGTGCCAGCAGTGTCCTAGCGGTCGGGGGTTACAATGAGCAGTTCTTC
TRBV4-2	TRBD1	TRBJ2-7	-	CASSPLTGFYEQYF	TGTGCCAGCAGCCCCCTGACAGGGTTCTACGAGCAGTACTTC
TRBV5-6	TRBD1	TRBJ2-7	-	CASSLGTGTADF	TGTGCCAGCAGCTTGGGGACCGGGACAGCAGACTTC
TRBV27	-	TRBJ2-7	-	CASSLSPPSAYEQYF	TGTGCCAGCAGTTTATCCCCCCCCAGCGCCTACGAGCAGTACTTC
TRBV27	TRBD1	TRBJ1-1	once	CASSRTGVSTEAFF	TGTGCCAGCTCCCGCACAGGGGTGAGCACTGAAGCTTTCTTT
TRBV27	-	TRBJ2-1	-	CASSAGTYSYNEQFF	TGTGCCAGCAGTGCCGGGACTTACTCCTACAATGAGCAGTTCTTC
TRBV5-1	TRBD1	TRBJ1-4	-	CASSSDRGQGANEKLFF	TGCGCCAGCAGCTCGGACAGGGGGCAAGGAGCTAATGAAAAACTGTTTTTT
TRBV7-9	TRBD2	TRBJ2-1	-	CASRAREAEQFF	TGTGCCAGCAGGGCCCGGGAGGCTGAGCAGTTCTTC
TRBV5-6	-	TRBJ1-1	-	CASSYWGPYEAFF	TGTGCCAGCAGCTATTGGGGGCCGTACGAAGCTTTCTTT
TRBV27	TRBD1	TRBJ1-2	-	CASSLSWDSYGYTF	TGTGCCAGCAGTTTATCCTGGGACAGCTATGGCTACACCTTC
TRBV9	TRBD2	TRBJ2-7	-	CASSQRETDEQYF	TGTGCCAGCAGCCAGCGGGAGACCGACGAGCAGTACTTC
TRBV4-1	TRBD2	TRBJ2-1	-	CASSLLAGIAYNEQFF	TGCGCCAGCAGCTTACTAGCGGGGATCGCCTACAATGAGCAGTTCTTC
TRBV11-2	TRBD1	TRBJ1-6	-	CASSLGRGRKGSPLHF	TGTGCCAGCAGCTTAGGGAGGGGGCGGAAGGGTTCACCCCTCCACTTT
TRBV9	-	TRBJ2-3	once	CASSPTGGRGTYTDTQYF	TGTGCCAGCAGCCCCACGGGGGGCCGGGGGACTTACACAGATACGCAGTATTTT
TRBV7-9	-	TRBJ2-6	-	CASTWSSGANVLTF	TGTGCCAGCACCTGGAGCTCTGGGGCCAACGTCCTGACTTTC
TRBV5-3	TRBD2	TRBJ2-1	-	CARSFLPPTSGKYNEQFF	TGTGCCAGAAGCTTCCTGCCGCCGACTAGCGGGAAGTATAATGAGCAGTTCTTC
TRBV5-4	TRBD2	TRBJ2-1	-	CASSGTSNEQFF	TGTGCCAGCAGCGGGACTAGCAATGAGCAGTTCTTC
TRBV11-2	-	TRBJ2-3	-	CASSLGSGGDTQYF	TGTGCCAGCAGCTTAGGGAGCGGTGGGGATACGCAGTATTTT
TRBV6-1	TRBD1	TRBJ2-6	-	CASSDQGAGANVLTF	TGTGCCAGCAGTGACCAGGGGGCTGGGGCCAACGTCCTGACTTTC
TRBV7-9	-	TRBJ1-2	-	CASSQGGDGYTF	TGTGCCAGCAGCCAAGGGGGGGACGGCTACACCTTC
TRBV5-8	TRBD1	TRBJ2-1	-	CASSLGQGRNEQFF	TGTGCCAGCAGCTTGGGACAGGGGAGAAATGAGCAGTTCTTC
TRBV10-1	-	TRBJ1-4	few	CASARLGGLFF	TGCGCCAGCGCCCGACTGGGGGGACTGTTTTTT
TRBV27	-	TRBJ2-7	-	CASGAGQTYEQYF	TGTGCCAGTGGAGCGGGCCAAACCTACGAGCAGTACTTC
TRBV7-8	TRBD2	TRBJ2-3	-	CASSLGRTSGTDTQYF	TGTGCCAGCAGCTTAGGCCGGACTAGCGGGACTGATACGCAGTATTTT
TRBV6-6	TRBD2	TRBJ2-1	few	CASSLAGGGNEQFF	TGTGCCAGCAGCCTAGCGGGAGGCGGCAATGAGCAGTTCTTC
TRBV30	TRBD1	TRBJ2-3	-	CAWATGPDTQYF	TGTGCCTGGGCGACAGGGCCAGATACGCAGTATTTT